This TCR beta chain was retrieved from a study of T cell responses to AZD1222 COVID-19 vaccine. This CDR3 region has 15 residues. The V and J ends lost 1 base and 3 bases respectively, with 13 bases between them. TCRdb keeps only in-frame clones here, not all; method: immunoSEQ multiplex PCR. The sample carries 120,000 to 150,000 clones, about 91% recorded once. This clonotype originated in an adult in good health. This specimen consisted of peripheral blood, obtained on day 0 of MenACWY control vaccination. The chain joins TRBV23-1 to TRBJ2-7; weak D call: TRBD1 (5 bases). TRBV23-1 is an open reading frame, and its role is uncertain. CDR3 sequence reads: CASSQWVDIGYEQYF. CDR3 sequence (DNA): TGCGCCAGCAGTCAATGGGTGGACATAGGCTACGAGCAGTACTTC.